These 8 T cell receptor beta chains share one sample of origin, sequenced in a study of OX40 agonist ivuxolimab in advanced cancers. Profiled with immunoSEQ multiplex PCR; TCRdb holds only in-frame clones, not every one. The table includes approximately 76,000 clones, approximately 85% detected once. The sample in question was CD4+ or CD8+ T cells sorted from blood, obtained in a trial of the OX40 agonist ivuxolimab. The source is an adult with an advanced solid tumor such as melanoma, head and neck, liver or kidney cancer.

The J gene is TRBJ2-6, the V gene TRBV7-2; the D gene is possibly TRBD2 (6 bases). The ends were cut back, 1 base at V and 0 bases at J, with 13 bases in the middle. Germline V gives CDR1 SGHTA, CDR2 FQGNSA. The length of the CDR3 is 18 residues. CDR3: CASSLGETRLSGANVLTF. The DNA of the CDR3 is TGTGCCAGCAGCTTAGGGGAGACTAGACTCTCTGGGGCCAACGTCCTGACTTTC. Drawing the rest from reference TRBV7-2 and TRBJ2-6, the complete variable domain is GAGVSQSPSNKVTEKGKDVELRCDPISGHTALYWYRQSLGQGLEFLIYFQGNSAPDKSGLPSDRFSAERTGGSVSTLTIQRTQQEDSAVYLCASSLGETRLSGANVLTFGAGSRLTVL.

V usage is TRBV18 and J usage is TRBJ2-7; 7 bases fit TRBD1. CDR3 length: 14 amino acids. The V gene's germline CDR1 is KGHSH and CDR2 LQKENI. J lost 3 bases, V lost 2 bases, and 4 bases had no gene match. The CDR3 nucleotides are TGTGCCAGCTCACCAGCGCAGGGGGTCTACGAGCAGTACTTC. Translating it yields CASSPAQGVYEQYF.

This clone was observed once. The chain joins TRBV19 to TRBJ2-5, with D hard to call. V dropped 3 bases and J dropped 3 bases, with 5 bases sitting between them. The CDR3 is made up of 12 amino acids. Looked up from germline, CDR1 is LNHDA and CDR2 is SQIVND (reference sequence). The CDR3 sequence is CASSMAEETQYF. In DNA, the CDR3 is TGTGCCAGTAGTATGGCAGAAGAGACCCAGTACTTC.

The rearrangement links TRBV7-2 to TRBJ2-2, with TRBD2 matching 8 bases. The ends lost 5 bases at V and 4 bases at J; junction bases unmatched: 6. From germline, CDR1 is SGHTA and CDR2 FQGNSA. The CDR3 has 15 residues. CDR3 in amino acids: CASSRSGGGTGELFF. The CDR3 DNA sequence: TGTGCCAGCAGCCGGAGCGGGGGAGGCACCGGGGAGCTGTTTTTT.

The V call is TRBV7-9, the J call TRBJ2-1; D is perhaps TRBD1 (5 bases). CDR1 is SEHNR, CDR2 FQNEAQ, per germline (reference sequence). This CDR3 has 17 residues. Trimming stripped 1 base from V and 3 bases from J, with 16 bases between. Here the CDR3 DNA reads TGTGCCAGCAGCTTAGTCAGGGCAACTCAACTCTACAATGAGCAGTTCTTC. This encodes CASSLVRATQLYNEQFF.

A single count supports this clone. The CDR3 here is CASSANREEQYF. Here the CDR3 DNA reads TGTGCCAGCTCCGCGAACAGGGAAGAGCAGTACTTC. The gene calls are TRBV18 and TRBJ2-7; D may be TRBD1 (6 bases). Per the germline V gene, CDR1 is KGHSH and CDR2 is LQKENI. V was cut by 6 bases and J by 7 bases, with 13 bases left in between. The CDR3 contains 12 residues.

The V gene is TRBV9, the J gene TRBJ2-2; 10 nucleotides align to TRBD2. This CDR3 region has 18 residues. The ends lost 0 bases at V and 0 bases at J; junction bases unmatched: 5. Germline lookup yields CDR1 SGDLS and CDR2 YYNGEE. CDR3: CASSVVGSGGPNTGELFF. CDR3 nucleotides: TGTGCCAGCAGCGTAGTTGGTAGCGGGGGGCCGAACACCGGGGAGCTGTTTTTT. The variable domain in full, completed from reference TRBV9 and TRBJ2-2, reads DSGVTQTPKHLITATGQRVTLRCSPRSGDLSVYWYQQSLDQGLQFLIQYYNGEERAKGNILERFSAQQFPDLHSELNLSSLELGDSALYFCASSVVGSGGPNTGELFFGEGSRLTVL.

Here the CDR3 reads CASSPRGRDSYEQYF. The CDR3 nucleotides read TGTGCCAGCAGCCCACGGGGCAGGGACTCCTACGAGCAGTACTTC. The V gene is TRBV7-9, the J gene TRBJ2-7; D may be TRBD1 or TRBD2 (5 bases each). The V and J ends lost 5 bases and 0 bases respectively, with 14 bases between them. The CDR3 contains 15 residues. Germline CDR1 is SEHNR and CDR2 is FQNEAQ (reference sequence).